This T cell receptor beta chain stems from a study of cytomegalovirus exposure and HLA in healthy donors. In the PCR, 60 Vbeta and 13 Jbeta primers were used. Only in-frame clones appear in the TCRdb table, and some are missing; sequencing was by immunoSEQ multiplex PCR. This sample has some 130,000 clones, with approximately 64% found just once. CDR3 length: 16 residues. Germline CDR1 is MNHEY and CDR2 is SVGAGI. The J segment lost 4 bases and the V segment lost 0 bases, leaving 5 bases of the junction unmatched. This TCR was sampled from a woman aged 40 to 55 in good health and CMV-seronegative. The rearrangement links TRBV6-5 to TRBJ1-2, with TRBD1 matching 10 bases. Sequencing was performed on PBMCs. Here the CDR3 reads CASSYSGQGLFYGYTF. The CDR3 DNA follows: TGTGCCAGCAGTTACTCGGGACAGGGGCTTTTCTATGGCTACACCTTC.